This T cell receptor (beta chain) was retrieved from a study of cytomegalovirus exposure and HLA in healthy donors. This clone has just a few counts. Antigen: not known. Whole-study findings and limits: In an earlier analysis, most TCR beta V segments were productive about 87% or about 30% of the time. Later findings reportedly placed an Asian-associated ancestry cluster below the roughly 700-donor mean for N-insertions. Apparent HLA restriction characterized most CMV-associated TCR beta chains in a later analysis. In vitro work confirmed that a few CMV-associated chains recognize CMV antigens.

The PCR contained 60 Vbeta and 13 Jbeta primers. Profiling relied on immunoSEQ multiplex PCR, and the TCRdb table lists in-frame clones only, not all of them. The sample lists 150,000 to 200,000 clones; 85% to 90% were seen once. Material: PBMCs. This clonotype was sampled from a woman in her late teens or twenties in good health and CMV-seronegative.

CDR3: CASSPVDRANTEAFF. The CDR3 DNA sequence: TGTGCCAGCAGCCCAGTGGACAGGGCTAACACTGAAGCTTTCTTT. The chain has TRBV11-2 and TRBJ1-1, with TRBD1 matching over 8 bases. Germline V gene lookup returns CDR1 SGHAT and CDR2 FQNNGV. V dropped 5 bases and J dropped 2; count of bases not matched to a gene: 7. CDR3 length equals 15 residues.